This is a list of T cell receptor beta chains from one sample in a study of OX40 agonist ivuxolimab in advanced cancers. This table comes from immunoSEQ multiplex PCR, and its TCRdb copy is limited to in-frame clones, with some not included. The sample lists about 58,000 clones; less than 90% were seen once. Specimen: CD4+ or CD8+ T cells sorted from blood, collected in a trial of the OX40 agonist ivuxolimab. Source of these receptors: an adult with an advanced solid tumor such as melanoma, head and neck, liver or kidney cancer. Both conserved end residues are part of each CDR3. D genes are given only for firm matches.

v_gene,d_gene,j_gene,CDR3aa
TRBV11-1,TRBD2,TRBJ2-3,CASSRDYLSTDTQYF
TRBV19,.,TRBJ1-3,CASSRRSSGNTIYF
TRBV4-2,.,TRBJ1-2,CASSPGTDFYGYTF
TRBV7-9,.,TRBJ1-6,CASSSRVGGDSPLHF
TRBV18,TRBD2,TRBJ2-3,CASSRGTSGGATDTQYF
TRBV6-5,.,TRBJ2-6,CASNPSGANVLTF
TRBV6-5,.,TRBJ1-3,CASSRQGSGNTIYF
TRBV28,.,TRBJ1-2,CASSLYGWDHNGYTF
TRBV15,TRBD1,TRBJ2-3,CATSRGGQDTDTQYF
TRBV18,TRBD1,TRBJ1-6,CASSPGTATNSPLHF
TRBV9,TRBD2,TRBJ2-7,CASSVEDSGGVGWSYEQYF
TRBV7-9,.,TRBJ1-2,CASSPRGGYGYTF
TRBV5-1,TRBD2,TRBJ2-5,CASSLALAGTHNAQYF
TRBV2,.,TRBJ2-2,CASSEQGINTGELFF
TRBV11-3,TRBD1,TRBJ1-6,CASSVLGGSGSPLHF
TRBV6-5,TRBD2,TRBJ2-3,CASSYMRGGQDTQYF
TRBV29-1,.,TRBJ1-4,CSVGRANEKLFF
TRBV5-8,.,TRBJ1-2,CASSFRDTRDFGYTF
TRBV2,TRBD1,TRBJ2-5,CAGGRGRSAETQYF
TRBV18,TRBD2,TRBJ2-1,CASSPPIGGTYNEQFF
TRBV7-2,.,TRBJ1-5,CASSIGRGVGSNQPQHF
TRBV7-2,.,TRBJ2-5,CASSRGVGPQETQYF
TRBV14,.,TRBJ2-3,CASSQDPGTDTQYF
TRBV4-2,TRBD1,TRBJ2-7,CASSRPGTGGDEQYF
TRBV4-1,.,TRBJ2-1,CASSQDGGTEQFF
TRBV6-5,.,TRBJ1-3,CASSPGIGNTIYF
TRBV5-8,TRBD1,TRBJ2-3,CASSLAQGLTDTQYF
TRBV19,.,TRBJ1-2,CASSITGPYGYTF
TRBV4-1,TRBD1,TRBJ2-1,CASSRDRSQFF
TRBV7-3,.,TRBJ2-5,CASSPTGIETQYF
TRBV2,.,TRBJ1-1,CASSVQLNTEAFF
TRBV5-1,.,TRBJ2-1,CASTPAPTYNEQFF
TRBV6-1,.,TRBJ2-3,CASRAIGGGDTQYF
TRBV28,TRBD1,TRBJ1-6,CASNIFTGGNNSPLHF
TRBV6-5,TRBD1,TRBJ2-2,CASSRQGNTGELFF
TRBV2,TRBD1,TRBJ2-2,CASSENGQGLAGELFF
TRBV7-2,.,TRBJ1-1,CASSFRGRTEAFF
TRBV7-8,.,TRBJ2-5,CASSPLEGSGTQYF
TRBV18,TRBD1,TRBJ2-7,CASFNPGQGAYEQYF
TRBV2,.,TRBJ2-7,CASSRRSYEQYF
TRBV2,.,TRBJ1-2,CASRYTTGDGYTF
TRBV7-9,TRBD1,TRBJ1-5,CASSLGGQGNQPQHF
TRBV5-1,.,TRBJ2-1,CASSLGAGWTNEQFF
TRBV5-4,.,TRBJ1-2,CASSPFGGAGYGYTF
TRBV28,.,TRBJ1-2,CASSRADINYGYTF
TRBV7-3,TRBD1,TRBJ2-7,CASSSTGGNEQYF
TRBV6-5,.,TRBJ1-3,CASSTQVGNTIYF
TRBV30,.,TRBJ2-7,CAWSVLGTGEQYF